This TCR beta chain was recovered during a study of T cell responses to AZD1222 COVID-19 vaccine. CDR1 is SGHRS, CDR2 YFSETQ, per germline. The V end lost 0 bases, the J end lost 9 bases, and 16 bases lay between the germline ends. The CDR3 covers 15 residues. Some clones are missing from TCRdb's copy, which holds only in-frame ones; the method was immunoSEQ multiplex PCR. The top ten clones hold approximately 1.8% of a sample with some 190,000 clones, around 90% of them seen once. Sequenced here: peripheral blood, sampled 28 days after the second AZD1222 dose. V is TRBV5-1 and J is TRBJ2-1; a possible D gene is TRBD2 (7 bases). The source of this sequence is an adult who received the AZD1222 COVID-19 vaccine. CDR3 sequence reads: CASSLDGGGQGEQFF. The CDR3 coding sequence is TGCGCCAGCAGCTTGGATGGCGGGGGCCAGGGTGAGCAGTTCTTC.